This note documents a single T cell receptor beta chain sequence. Its target is unknown. CD8 cells classed as naive were CD45RO-negative and positively selected for CCR7, excluding terminally differentiated effector memory CD45RA+ cells. Donors comprised healthy HIV-negative adults lacking recent acute infections or vaccinations. The CDR3 runs to 13 residues. V gave up 10 bases and J gave up 8 bases, with 15 bases separating them. In germline, CDR1 is MNHEY, CDR2 SVGAGI. This entry comes from a study of shared clonotypes between healthy human individuals. General observations from the study: Of the naive CD4 clonotypes, about 5% were shared across a few donors.

TCRdb's copy holds only in-frame clones and misses some; the assay was immunoSEQ multiplex PCR. The data show 2 million to 2.5 million clones, 85% to 95% seen once. The rearrangement uses TRBV6-5 and TRBJ1-6; a weak D match, TRBD1 (6 bases). The TCR sequence derives from a young man in good health. Some clones in this sample may be carry-over from other donors' samples. Sequencing used naive CD8+ T cells from PBMCs. The CDR3 protein is CATHGGAYSPLHF. In nucleotides, the CDR3 is TGTGCCACCCATGGGGGGGCCTATTCACCCCTCCACTTT.